This TCR beta chain was retrieved from a study of blood T cell repertoires in COVID-19. Study information: There were acute and convalescent COVID-19 samples, and they came from the United States, Italy and Spain. PBMCs, B-cell-depleted T cells, or T cells provided the cDNA or gDNA that made up the material.

From germline, CDR1 is MNHEY and CDR2 SVGAGI. Trimming removed 0 bases at V and 7 bases at J, with 9 bases between. This CDR3 is built from 14 residues. The authors' processing: Amplifying reference gene primers gave estimates of nucleated cell counts. Libraries were prepared by immunoSEQ multiplex PCR; TCRdb keeps only in-frame clonotypes and omits some of them. That table gives V, J and clone size, and the DNA gave D and trimming. Of over 130,000 clones listed, around 90% were seen once; the top ten hold 8% to 13%. The sequenced sample consisted of peripheral blood. The chain uses TRBV6-5 and TRBJ1-4, with D possibly TRBD1 on 5 matching bases. This sequence originates from a woman aged 80 or older with acute or convalescent COVID-19. CDR3 in amino acids: CASSYSGGTEKLFF. In nucleotides, the CDR3 is TGTGCCAGCAGTTACTCGGGAGGGACTGAAAAACTGTTTTTT.